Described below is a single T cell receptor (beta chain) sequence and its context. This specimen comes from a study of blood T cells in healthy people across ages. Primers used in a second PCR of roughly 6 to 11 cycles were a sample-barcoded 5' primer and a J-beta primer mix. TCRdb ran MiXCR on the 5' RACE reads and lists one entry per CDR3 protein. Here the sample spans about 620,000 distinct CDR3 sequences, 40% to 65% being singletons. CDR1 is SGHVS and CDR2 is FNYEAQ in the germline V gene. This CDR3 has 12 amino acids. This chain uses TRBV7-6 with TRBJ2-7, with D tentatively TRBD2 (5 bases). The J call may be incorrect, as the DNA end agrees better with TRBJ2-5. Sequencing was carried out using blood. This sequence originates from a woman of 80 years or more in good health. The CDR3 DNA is TGTGCCAGCAGCCCAGAGAGGGTGACCCAGTACTTC. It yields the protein CASSPERVTQYF.